The 30 T cell receptor beta chains below were found in one sample sequenced in a study of cytomegalovirus exposure and HLA in healthy donors. Primers for the PCR totalled 60 Vbeta and 13 Jbeta. Assay: immunoSEQ multiplex PCR; the TCRdb copy retains only in-frame clones and omits some. The sample yields around 260,000 clones, 80% seen once. Sequencing was performed on PBMCs. These receptors were collected from a girl aged 2-10 years in good health and CMV-seronegative.

This chain links TRBV5-1 with TRBJ2-7, with 9 bases lining up with TRBD2. Trimming took 4 bases from V and 6 from J; bases not matched to a gene: 11. The CDR3 is 15 residues long. CDR1 and CDR2 from the germline V gene are SGHRS and YFSETQ. CDR3 region: CASSASGTSPSEQYF. As DNA, the CDR3 is TGCGCCAGCAGCGCATCCGGGACTAGCCCCTCCGAGCAGTACTTC.

The V and J genes are TRBV5-1 and TRBJ2-3, with 9 bases identical to TRBD1. Germline V gives CDR1 SGHRS, CDR2 YFSETQ. V lost 7 bases, J lost 9 bases, and 12 bases stayed unmatched. CDR3 length: 14 amino acids. The CDR3 protein is CASGTGQGPFTQYF. DNA for the CDR3: TGCGCCAGCGGAACGGGACAGGGCCCCTTCACGCAGTATTTT.

The chain joins TRBV5-1 to TRBJ2-5, with D perhaps matching TRBD2 (6 bases). The J call could be wrong; TRBJ2-7 is a better fit for the DNA end. The CDR3 is made up of 15 amino acids. CDR1 is SGHRS and CDR2 is YFSETQ in the germline V gene. The DNA for the CDR3 is TGCGCCAGCAGCTTGGGAGCGGCGGGAAGCTACGAGCAGTACTTC. This sequence encodes CASSLGAAGSYEQYF.

V is TRBV2 and J is TRBJ1-1, with D tentatively TRBD1 (5 bases). Germline V gene lookup returns CDR1 SNHLY and CDR2 FYNNEI. CDR3 length equals 14 residues. Trimming took off 6 bases at V and 3 bases at J, with 14 bases between the two ends. CDR3 bases: TGTGCCAGCAGGGTGACAGCCATCGACACTGAAGCTTTCTTT. Translating it yields CASRVTAIDTEAFF.

The genes are TRBV4-1 and TRBJ1-4; no clear D gene. The CDR3 contains 14 residues. CDR1 and CDR2 from the germline V gene are MGHRA and YSYEKL. Trimming removed 6 bases at V and 3 bases at J, with 11 bases between. CDR3: CASSRTESNEKLFF. The CDR3 DNA sequence: TGCGCCAGCAGTCGGACTGAGTCTAATGAAAAACTGTTTTTT.

The CDR3 DNA reads as TGTGCCAGCAGTTACTCACAGGGGAGCTCCTACGAGCAGTACTTC. It specifies CASSYSQGSSYEQYF. V is TRBV6-5 and J is TRBJ2-5; TRBD1 agrees at 7 bases. The J call is doubtful: the DNA matches TRBJ2-7 better. The V gene's germline CDR1 is MNHEY and CDR2 SVGAGI. The CDR3 loop spans 15 amino acids.

V is TRBV28 and J is TRBJ2-7; 15 nucleotides match TRBD2. CDR3 length: 15 amino acids. Germline CDR1 is MDHEN and CDR2 is SYDVKM. With 5 bases clipped from V and 4 bases from J, the junction kept 3 bases outside the gene matches. The CDR3 DNA reads as TGTGCCAGCAGTCCGGGACTAGCGGGAGGATACGAGCAGTACTTC. It codes for CASSPGLAGGYEQYF.

This chain's CDR3 is CASSSTGGIGYEQYF. The CDR3 DNA sequence: TGTGCCAGCAGCTCCACAGGGGGCATTGGGTACGAGCAGTACTTC. The chain joins TRBV5-8 to TRBJ2-5; TRBD1 matches 9 bases. The J call is doubtful: the DNA matches TRBJ2-7 better. CDR3 length equals 15 residues. The germline CDR1 and CDR2 sequences are SGHTS and YDEGEE.

The chain carries TRBV28 and TRBJ1-4; D is perhaps TRBD1 (6 bases). The germline V gene encodes CDR1 MDHEN and CDR2 SYDVKM. Trimming removed 7 bases from V and 0 bases from J, with 6 bases in between. This CDR3 spans 13 amino acids. CDR3 nucleotides: TGTGCCAGCAAGGGGGCAACTAATGAAAAACTGTTTTTT. Amino acids: CASKGATNEKLFF.

This sequence joins TRBV30 and TRBJ2-1, with 8 bases aligning to TRBD2. Unmatched junction bases numbered 5, after V lost 3 bases and J lost 10 bases. The CDR3 covers 12 residues. Germline V gene data show CDR1 as GTSNPN and CDR2 as SVGIG (reference sequence). As DNA, the CDR3 is TGTGCCTGGAGCCGGGGGGGCCTGGAGCAGTTCTTC. Translation: CAWSRGGLEQFF.

The chain has TRBV27 and TRBJ1-5, with TRBD1 matching 7 bases. Germline loops: CDR1 MNHEY, CDR2 SMNVEV (reference sequence). The CDR3 totals 18 residues. Losses at the gene ends were 5 bases for V and 3 bases for J; bases not matched to a gene: 16. DNA for the CDR3: TGTGCCAGCAGTACAAGATATGGACAGGTTAATTTCAATCAGCCCCAGCATTTT. This codes for CASSTRYGQVNFNQPQHF.

The chain uses TRBV28 and TRBJ1-2; D gene unclear. Trimming removed 5 bases from V and 4 bases from J, with 14 bases in between. This CDR3 spans 14 amino acids. Germline loops: CDR1 MDHEN, CDR2 SYDVKM. The CDR3 sequence is CASSSRSFSYGYTF. DNA for the CDR3: TGTGCCAGCAGTAGTCGGAGTTTTAGCTATGGCTACACCTTC.

Only a few counts were recorded for this clone. The V call is TRBV5-4, the J call TRBJ2-7; D is perhaps TRBD1 (6 bases). Germline-derived CDR1 and CDR2 are SGHNT and YYREEE (reference sequence). Trimming removed 4 bases at V and 5 bases at J, with 19 bases between. CDR3 length: 15 residues. The CDR3 loop reads CASSLTDRTLDEQYF. The CDR3 DNA is TGTGCCAGCAGCCTTACAGACAGGACTTTGGACGAGCAGTACTTC.

DNA for the CDR3: TGTGCCAGCAGTTTAGTTTCCAGGTACGAGCAGTACTTC. It codes for CASSLVSRYEQYF. The chain links TRBV28 to TRBJ2-7; no clear D gene. The CDR3 totals 13 residues. With 2 bases removed from V and 4 bases from J, the gap between germline ends came to 9 bases. Looked up from germline, CDR1 is MDHEN and CDR2 is SYDVKM.

V is TRBV28 and J is TRBJ1-2; D perhaps matches TRBD1 (5 bases). CDR1 and CDR2 from the germline V gene are MDHEN and SYDVKM. V was clipped by 7 bases and J by 4 bases, with 16 bases between them. The CDR3 sequence is 14 residues long. The CDR3 sequence: CASTPQGTAYGYTF. Here the CDR3 DNA reads TGTGCCAGCACCCCGCAGGGCACGGCCTATGGCTACACCTTC.

There are a few counts of this clone. J is TRBJ1-2 and V is TRBV9; D call uncertain. V lost 3 bases and J 3 bases, leaving 12 bases between the germline ends. The V gene's germline CDR1 is SGDLS and CDR2 YYNGEE. There are 14 residues in the CDR3. CDR3 DNA: TGTGCCAGCAGCGCAGCGCGGTGGGACTATGGCTACACCTTC. Its translation: CASSAARWDYGYTF. The entire variable domain, with the rest obtained from reference TRBV9 and TRBJ1-2, is as follows: DSGVTQTPKHLITATGQRVTLRCSPRSGDLSVYWYQQSLDQGLQFLIQYYNGEERAKGNILERFSAQQFPDLHSELNLSSLELGDSALYFCASSAARWDYGYTFGSGTRLTVV.

The V call is TRBV11-2, the J call TRBJ1-2; 7 bases map to TRBD1. CDR1 SGHAT and CDR2 FQNNGV come from the germline V gene. The ends lost 4 bases at V and 8 bases at J; junction bases unmatched: 7. This CDR3 is 13 amino acids long. CDR3 nucleotide sequence: TGTGCCAGCAGCTCTGACAGGGTTTACGGCTACACCTTC. Its protein is CASSSDRVYGYTF.

V usage is TRBV28 and J usage is TRBJ2-5; 9 bases agree with TRBD1. Losses at the gene ends were 8 bases for V and 4 bases for J; bases not matched to a gene: 11. CDR3 length equals 15 residues. CDR1 and CDR2 (germline): MDHEN, SYDVKM. As DNA, the CDR3 is TGTGCCAGCGTCCCGGGACAGGGTTCCCGAGAGACCCAGTACTTC. The encoded protein is CASVPGQGSRETQYF.

This clone was counted a single time. The rearrangement uses TRBV2 and TRBJ2-6; 8 bases map to TRBD2. The V gene's germline CDR1 is SNHLY and CDR2 FYNNEI. V trimming: 7 bases; J trimming: 7 bases; junction bases outside the gene matches: 12. The CDR3 runs to 16 residues. Written as DNA, the CDR3 is TGTGCCAGCACGAAGGGGACGGGGGGGACTGCCAACGTCCTGACTTTC. Translated, it gives CASTKGTGGTANVLTF.

In the case of this clone: Other DNA sequences in the sample encode the same CDR3. The chain recombines TRBV6-6 with TRBJ1-4; 7 nucleotides line up with TRBD1. CDR1 is MNHNY and CDR2 is SVGAGI in the germline V gene (reference sequence). The CDR3 is 14 residues long. Germline trimming cut 5 bases from V and 2 bases from J; bases unmatched to any gene: 2. The chain's CDR3 is CASSDRATNEKLFF. The CDR3 region has the DNA TGTGCCAGCAGTGACAGGGCTACTAATGAAAAACTGTTTTTT.

This clone was detected only a few times. This chain joins TRBV7-2 and TRBJ2-2; 8 bases line up with TRBD2. This CDR3 contains 15 residues. CDR1 SGHTA and CDR2 FQGNSA come from the germline V gene. V gave up 7 bases and J gave up 9 bases; unmatched junction bases: 13. CDR3 coding DNA: TGTGCCAGCACGACCGGGGGTCCGGGGGGGAGGGAGCTGTTTTTT. This encodes CASTTGGPGGRELFF.

V gene TRBV6-5 combines with J gene TRBJ1-3; D ambiguous. This CDR3 comprises 14 residues. The germline V gene has CDR1 MNHEY and CDR2 SVGAGI. Trimming removed 0 bases from V and 3 bases from J, with 6 bases in between. Written as DNA, the CDR3 is TGTGCCAGCAGTTACTCGAGGGTTGGAAACACCATATATTTT. This translates into CASSYSRVGNTIYF.

This clone occurred once. This chain joins TRBV18 and TRBJ2-3; D is ambiguous. The CDR3 is 13 residues long. V lost 1 base and J lost 5, with 7 bases in between. Per germline, CDR1 KGHSH and CDR2 LQKENI. Here the CDR3 DNA reads TGTGCCAGCTCACCACTAGTTCAAGATACGCAGTATTTT. This codes for CASSPLVQDTQYF.

The rearrangement links TRBV5-1 to TRBJ2-3; 11 positions agree with TRBD2. The V and J ends lost 4 bases and 8 bases, in that order; junction bases with no gene match: 9. Germline V gene sequence: CDR1 SGHRS, CDR2 YFSETQ. This CDR3 has 15 residues. The CDR3 DNA reads TGCGCCAGCAGCCCACTAGCGGGAGTGGAGGGTACGCAGTATTTT. Translating gives CASSPLAGVEGTQYF.

This chain links TRBV27 with TRBJ2-3; 10 bases are shared with TRBD1. The V gene end was trimmed by 5 bases and the J gene end by 0 bases; junction bases not matched to a gene: 5. The germline gives CDR1 MNHEY, CDR2 SMNVEV (reference sequence). The CDR3 spans 16 residues. The CDR3 loop reads CASSAGQGLSTDTQYF. As DNA, the CDR3 is TGTGCCAGCAGTGCGGGACAGGGGCTTAGCACAGATACGCAGTATTTT.

The gene calls are TRBV10-3 and TRBJ2-7; TRBD1 agrees at 11 bases. Trimming removed 3 bases from V and 7 bases from J; junction bases left unmatched: 14. This CDR3 comprises 17 residues. Germline V gene sequence: CDR1 ENHRY, CDR2 SYGVKD. CDR3: CAISDAWDRGGLWEQYF. The CDR3 DNA reads TGTGCCATCAGTGACGCATGGGACAGGGGGGGCCTGTGGGAGCAGTACTTC.

The chain joins TRBV6-5 to TRBJ2-3, with D perhaps matching TRBD1 (5 bases). Per germline, CDR1 MNHEY and CDR2 SVGAGI. The length of the CDR3 is 16 residues. V was pared by 0 bases and J by 3 bases, with 13 bases between. CDR3 amino acids: CASSYSLQGRTDTQYF. In DNA form, the CDR3 reads TGTGCCAGCAGTTACTCGCTCCAGGGTCGGACAGATACGCAGTATTTT.

This clone was recorded only once. This sequence joins TRBV4-1 and TRBJ2-7; the D gene is possibly TRBD1 (6 bases). V was pared by 1 base and J by 4 bases, with 14 bases between. CDR1 is MGHRA, CDR2 YSYEKL, per germline. CDR3 length: 15 amino acids. CDR3 DNA sequence: TGCGCCAGCAGCCAAGCAGGCAGGGGAACGTACGAGCAGTACTTC. Translated, it gives CASSQAGRGTYEQYF.

The chain uses TRBV6-1 and TRBJ2-1, with TRBD2 matching 7 bases. Trimming removed 0 bases from V and 4 bases from J; junction bases left unmatched: 0. Germline CDR1 reads MNHNS; CDR2 reads SASEGT. The CDR3 sequence is 14 residues long. The CDR3 reads CASSEAGGYNEQFF. CDR3 in DNA: TGTGCCAGCAGTGAAGCGGGAGGGTACAATGAGCAGTTCTTC.

J is TRBJ2-7 and V is TRBV11-2; 9 bases line up with TRBD2. Losses at the gene ends were 7 bases for V and 3 bases for J; bases not matched to a gene: 7. Germline CDR1 is SGHAT and CDR2 is FQNNGV. This CDR3 is 14 amino acids long. CDR3 coding DNA: TGTGCCAGCACCCATAGCGGGGGCGGCTACGAGCAGTACTTC. As protein: CASTHSGGGYEQYF.